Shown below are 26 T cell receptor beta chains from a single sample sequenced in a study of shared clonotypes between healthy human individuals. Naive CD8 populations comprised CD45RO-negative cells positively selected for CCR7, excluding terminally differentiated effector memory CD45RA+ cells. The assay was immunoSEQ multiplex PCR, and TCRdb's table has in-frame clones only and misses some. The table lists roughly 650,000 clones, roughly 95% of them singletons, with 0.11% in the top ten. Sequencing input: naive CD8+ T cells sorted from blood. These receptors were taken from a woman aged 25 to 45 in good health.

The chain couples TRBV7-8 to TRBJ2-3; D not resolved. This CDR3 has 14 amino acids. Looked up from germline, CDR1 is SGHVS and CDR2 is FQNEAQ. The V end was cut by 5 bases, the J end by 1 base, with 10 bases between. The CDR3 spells CASSPAIGTDTQYF. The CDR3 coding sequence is TGTGCCAGCAGCCCAGCCATTGGCACAGATACGCAGTATTTT.

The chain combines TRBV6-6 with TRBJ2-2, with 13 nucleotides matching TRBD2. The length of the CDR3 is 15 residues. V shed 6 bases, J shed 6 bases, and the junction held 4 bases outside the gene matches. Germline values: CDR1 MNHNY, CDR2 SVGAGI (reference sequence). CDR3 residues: CASSLTSGRSGELFF. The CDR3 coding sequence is TGTGCCAGCAGCTTGACTAGCGGGAGGTCCGGGGAGCTGTTTTTT.

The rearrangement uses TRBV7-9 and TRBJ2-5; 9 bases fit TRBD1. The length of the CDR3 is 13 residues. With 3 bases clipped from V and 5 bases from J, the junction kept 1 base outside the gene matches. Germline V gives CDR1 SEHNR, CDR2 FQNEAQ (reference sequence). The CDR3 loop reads CASSFGTGETQYF. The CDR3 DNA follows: TGTGCCAGCAGCTTCGGGACAGGGGAGACCCAGTACTTC.

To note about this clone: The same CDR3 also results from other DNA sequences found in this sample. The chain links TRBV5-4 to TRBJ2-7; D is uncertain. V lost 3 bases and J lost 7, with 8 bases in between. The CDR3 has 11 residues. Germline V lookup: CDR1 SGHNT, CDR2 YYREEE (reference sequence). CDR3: CASSSVGEQYF. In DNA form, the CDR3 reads TGTGCCAGCAGCTCCGTGGGGGAGCAGTACTTC. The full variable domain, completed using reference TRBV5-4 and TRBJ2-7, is ETGVTQSPTHLIKTRGQQVTLRCSSQSGHNTVSWYQQALGQGPQFIFQYYREEENGRGNFPPRFSGLQFPNYSSELNVNALELDDSALYLCASSSVGEQYFGPGTRLTVT.

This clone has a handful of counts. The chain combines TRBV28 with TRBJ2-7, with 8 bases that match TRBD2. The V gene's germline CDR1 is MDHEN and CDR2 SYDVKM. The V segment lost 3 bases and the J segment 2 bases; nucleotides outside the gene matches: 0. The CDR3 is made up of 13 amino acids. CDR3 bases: TGTGCCAGCAGTTTCGGGAGGGCCTACGAGCAGTACTTC. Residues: CASSFGRAYEQYF. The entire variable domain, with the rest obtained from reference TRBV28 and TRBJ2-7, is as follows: DVKVTQSSRYLVKRTGEKVFLECVQDMDHENMFWYRQDPGLGLRLIYFSYDVKMKEKGDIPEGYSVSREKKERFSLILESASTNQTSMYLCASSFGRAYEQYFGPGTRLTVT.

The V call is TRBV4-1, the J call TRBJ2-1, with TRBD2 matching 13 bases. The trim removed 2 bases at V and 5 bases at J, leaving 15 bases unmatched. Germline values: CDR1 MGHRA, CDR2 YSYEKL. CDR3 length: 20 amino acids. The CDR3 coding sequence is TGCGCCAGCAGCCAAAAGGTGGGGGGACTAGCGGGGTCCCGAAACAATGAGCAGTTCTTC. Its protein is CASSQKVGGLAGSRNNEQFF.

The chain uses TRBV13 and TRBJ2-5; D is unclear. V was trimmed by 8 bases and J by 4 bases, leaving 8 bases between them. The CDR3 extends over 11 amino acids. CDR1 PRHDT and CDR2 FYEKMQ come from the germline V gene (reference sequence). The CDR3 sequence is CASGTGETQYF. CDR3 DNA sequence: TGTGCCAGCGGAACGGGAGAGACCCAGTACTTC.

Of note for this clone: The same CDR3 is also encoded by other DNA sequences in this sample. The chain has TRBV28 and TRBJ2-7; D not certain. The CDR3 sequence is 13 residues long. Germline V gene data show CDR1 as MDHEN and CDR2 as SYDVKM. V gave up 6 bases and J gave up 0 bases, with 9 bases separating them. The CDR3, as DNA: TGTGCCAGCAGCCTCGCCGGCTCCTACGAGCAGTACTTC. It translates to CASSLAGSYEQYF. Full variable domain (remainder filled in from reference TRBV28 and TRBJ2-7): DVKVTQSSRYLVKRTGEKVFLECVQDMDHENMFWYRQDPGLGLRLIYFSYDVKMKEKGDIPEGYSVSREKKERFSLILESASTNQTSMYLCASSLAGSYEQYFGPGTRLTVT.

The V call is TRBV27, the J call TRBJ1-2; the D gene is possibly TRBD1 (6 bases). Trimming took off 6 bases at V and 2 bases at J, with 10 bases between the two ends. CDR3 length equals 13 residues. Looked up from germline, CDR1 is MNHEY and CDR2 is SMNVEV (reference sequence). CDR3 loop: CASRRGGNYGYTF. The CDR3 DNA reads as TGTGCCAGCAGAAGGGGGGGCAACTATGGCTACACCTTC.

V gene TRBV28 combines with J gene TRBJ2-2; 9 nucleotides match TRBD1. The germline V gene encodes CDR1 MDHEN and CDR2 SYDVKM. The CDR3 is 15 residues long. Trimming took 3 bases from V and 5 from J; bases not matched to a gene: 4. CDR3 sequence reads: CASSFWTGATGELFF. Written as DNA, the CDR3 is TGTGCCAGCAGTTTTTGGACAGGGGCTACCGGGGAGCTGTTTTTT.

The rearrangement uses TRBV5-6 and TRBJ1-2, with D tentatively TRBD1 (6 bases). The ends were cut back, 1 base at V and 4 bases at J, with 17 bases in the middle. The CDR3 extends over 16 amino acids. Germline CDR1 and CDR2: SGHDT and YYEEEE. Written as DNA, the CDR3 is TGTGCCAGCAGCTTGACCGCGGGGGGCGTCGGCTATGGCTACACCTTC. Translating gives CASSLTAGGVGYGYTF.

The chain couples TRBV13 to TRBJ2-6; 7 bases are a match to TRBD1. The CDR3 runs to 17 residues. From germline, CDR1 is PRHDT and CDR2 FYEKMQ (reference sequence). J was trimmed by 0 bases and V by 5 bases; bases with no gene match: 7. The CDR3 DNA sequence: TGTGCCAGCAGCCCCGGGACAGTGGCCTCTGGGGCCAACGTCCTGACTTTC. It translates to CASSPGTVASGANVLTF. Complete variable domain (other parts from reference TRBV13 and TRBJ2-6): AAGVIQSPRHLIKEKRETATLKCYPIPRHDTVYWYQQGPGQDPQFLISFYEKMQSDKGSIPDRFSAQQFSDYHSELNMSSLELGDSALYFCASSPGTVASGANVLTFGAGSRLTVL.

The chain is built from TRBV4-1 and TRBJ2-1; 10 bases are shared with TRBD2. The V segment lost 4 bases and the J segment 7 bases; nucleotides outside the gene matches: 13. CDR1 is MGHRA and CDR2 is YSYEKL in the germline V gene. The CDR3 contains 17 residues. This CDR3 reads CASSPRAGGVILNEQFF. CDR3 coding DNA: TGCGCCAGCAGCCCACGAGCGGGAGGGGTAATCCTTAATGAGCAGTTCTTC.

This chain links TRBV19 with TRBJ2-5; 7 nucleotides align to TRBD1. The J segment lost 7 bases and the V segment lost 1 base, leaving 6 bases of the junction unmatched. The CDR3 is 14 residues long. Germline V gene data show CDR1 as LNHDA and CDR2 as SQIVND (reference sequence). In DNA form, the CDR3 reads TGTGCCAGTAGTATAGGACAGGGTTTCGGGACCCAGTACTTC. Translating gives CASSIGQGFGTQYF.

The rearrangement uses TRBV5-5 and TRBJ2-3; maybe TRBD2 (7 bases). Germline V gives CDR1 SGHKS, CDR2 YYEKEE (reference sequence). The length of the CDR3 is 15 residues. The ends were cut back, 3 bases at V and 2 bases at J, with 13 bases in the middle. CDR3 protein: CASSSEGGITDTQYF. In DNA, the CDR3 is TGTGCCAGCAGCTCCGAGGGGGGGATCACAGATACGCAGTATTTT. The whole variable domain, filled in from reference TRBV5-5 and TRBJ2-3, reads DAGVTQSPTHLIKTRGQQVTLRCSPISGHKSVSWYQQVLGQGPQFIFQYYEKEERGRGNFPDRFSARQFPNYSSELNVNALLLGDSALYLCASSSEGGITDTQYFGPGTRLTVL.

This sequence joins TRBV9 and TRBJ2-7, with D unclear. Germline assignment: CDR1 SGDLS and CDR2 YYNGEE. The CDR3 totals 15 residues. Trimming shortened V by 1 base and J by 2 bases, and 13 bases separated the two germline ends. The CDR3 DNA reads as TGTGCCAGCAGCGTACACTGGGGTCCTACCTACGAGCAGTACTTC. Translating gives CASSVHWGPTYEQYF.

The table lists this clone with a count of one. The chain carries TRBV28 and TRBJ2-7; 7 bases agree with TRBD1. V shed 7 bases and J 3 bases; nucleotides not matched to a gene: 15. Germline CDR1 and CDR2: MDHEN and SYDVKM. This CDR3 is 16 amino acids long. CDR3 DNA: TGTGCCAGCACCCCAAATCGGGACAGCCGACACTACGAGCAGTACTTC. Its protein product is CASTPNRDSRHYEQYF.

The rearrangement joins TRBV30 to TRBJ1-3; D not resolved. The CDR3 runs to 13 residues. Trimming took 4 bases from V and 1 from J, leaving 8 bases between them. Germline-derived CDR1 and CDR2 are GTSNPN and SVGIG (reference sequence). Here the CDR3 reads CAWTAFSGNTIYF. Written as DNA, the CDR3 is TGTGCCTGGACAGCTTTTTCTGGAAACACCATATATTTT. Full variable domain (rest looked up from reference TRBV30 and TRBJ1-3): SQTIHQWPATLVQPVGSPLSLECTVEGTSNPNLYWYRQAAGRGLQLLFYSVGIGQISSEVPQNLSASRPQDRQFILSSKKLLLSDSGFYLCAWTAFSGNTIYFGEGSWLTVV.

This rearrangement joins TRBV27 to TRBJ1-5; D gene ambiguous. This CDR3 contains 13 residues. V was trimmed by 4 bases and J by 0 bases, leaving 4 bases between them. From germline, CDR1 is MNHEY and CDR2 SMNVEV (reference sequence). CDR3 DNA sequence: TGTGCCAGCAGTTCTGCTAGCAATCAGCCCCAGCATTTT. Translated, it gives CASSSASNQPQHF.

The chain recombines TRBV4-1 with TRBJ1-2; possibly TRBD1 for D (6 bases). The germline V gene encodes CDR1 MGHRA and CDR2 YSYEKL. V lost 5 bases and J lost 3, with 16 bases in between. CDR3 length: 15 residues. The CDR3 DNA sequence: TGCGCCAGCAGCTCCTTCGGGCAGGGGTACTATGGCTACACCTTC. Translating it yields CASSSFGQGYYGYTF.

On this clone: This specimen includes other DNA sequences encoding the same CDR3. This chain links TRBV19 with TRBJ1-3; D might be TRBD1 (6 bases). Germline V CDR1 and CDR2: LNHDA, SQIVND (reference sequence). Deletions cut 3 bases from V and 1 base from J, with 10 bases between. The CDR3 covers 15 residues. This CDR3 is CASSIGTGSGNTIYF. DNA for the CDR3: TGTGCCAGTAGTATCGGTACAGGGTCTGGAAACACCATATATTTT. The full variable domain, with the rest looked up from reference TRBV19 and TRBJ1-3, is DGGITQSPKYLFRKEGQNVTLSCEQNLNHDAMYWYRQDPGQGLRLIYYSQIVNDFQKGDIAEGYSVSREKKESFPLTVTSAQKNPTAFYLCASSIGTGSGNTIYFGEGSWLTVV.

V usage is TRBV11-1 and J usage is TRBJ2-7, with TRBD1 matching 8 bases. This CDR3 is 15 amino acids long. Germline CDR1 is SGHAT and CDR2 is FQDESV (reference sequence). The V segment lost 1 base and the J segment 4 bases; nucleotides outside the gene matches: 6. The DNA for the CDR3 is TGTGCCAGCAGCTTAGAGGCAGGGGGCTGGTACGAGCAGTACTTC. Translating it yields CASSLEAGGWYEQYF. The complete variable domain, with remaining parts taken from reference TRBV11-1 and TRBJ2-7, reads EAEVAQSPRYKITEKSQAVAFWCDPISGHATLYWYRQILGQGPELLVQFQDESVVDDSQLPKDRFSAERLKGVDSTLKIQPAELGDSAMYLCASSLEAGGWYEQYFGPGTRLTVT.

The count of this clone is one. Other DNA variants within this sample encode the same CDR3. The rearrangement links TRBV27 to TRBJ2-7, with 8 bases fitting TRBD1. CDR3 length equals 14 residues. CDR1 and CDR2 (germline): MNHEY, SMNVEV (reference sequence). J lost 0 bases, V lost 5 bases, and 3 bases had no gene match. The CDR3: CASSLGTGSYEQYF. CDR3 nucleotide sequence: TGTGCCAGCAGTCTCGGGACAGGCTCCTACGAGCAGTACTTC.

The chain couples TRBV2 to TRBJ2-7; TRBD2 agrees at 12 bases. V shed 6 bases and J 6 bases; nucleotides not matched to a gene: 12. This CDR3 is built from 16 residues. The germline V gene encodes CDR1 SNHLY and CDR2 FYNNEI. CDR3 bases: TGTGCCAGCAGCCACAAGACTAGCGGGAGAGCGGGCGAGCAGTACTTC. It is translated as CASSHKTSGRAGEQYF.

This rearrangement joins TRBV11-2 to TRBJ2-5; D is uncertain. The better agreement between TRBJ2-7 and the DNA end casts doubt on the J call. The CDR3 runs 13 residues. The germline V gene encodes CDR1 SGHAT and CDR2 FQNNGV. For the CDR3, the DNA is TGTGCCAGCAGCTCGCAAAAGAACTACGAGCAGTACTTC. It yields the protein CASSSQKNYEQYF.

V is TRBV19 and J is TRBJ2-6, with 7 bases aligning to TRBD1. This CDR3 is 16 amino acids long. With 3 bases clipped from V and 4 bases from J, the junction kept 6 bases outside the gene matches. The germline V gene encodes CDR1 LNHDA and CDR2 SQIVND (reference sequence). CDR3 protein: CASSIATGAGANVLTF. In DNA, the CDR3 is TGTGCCAGTAGTATCGCAACAGGGGCCGGGGCCAACGTCCTGACTTTC.